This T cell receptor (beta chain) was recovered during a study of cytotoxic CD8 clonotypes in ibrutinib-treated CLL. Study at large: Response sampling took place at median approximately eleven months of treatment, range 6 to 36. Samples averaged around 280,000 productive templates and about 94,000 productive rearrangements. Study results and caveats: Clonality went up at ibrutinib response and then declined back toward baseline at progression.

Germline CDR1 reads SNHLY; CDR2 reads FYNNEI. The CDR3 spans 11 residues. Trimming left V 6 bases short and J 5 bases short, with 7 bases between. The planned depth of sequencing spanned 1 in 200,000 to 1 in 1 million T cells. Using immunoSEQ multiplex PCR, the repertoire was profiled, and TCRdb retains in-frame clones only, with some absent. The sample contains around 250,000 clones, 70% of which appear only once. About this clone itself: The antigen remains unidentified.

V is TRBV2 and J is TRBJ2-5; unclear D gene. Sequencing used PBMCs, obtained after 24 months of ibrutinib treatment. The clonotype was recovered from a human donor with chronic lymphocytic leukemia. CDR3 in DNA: TGTGCCAGCAGCCTGGGGGAGACCCAGTACTTC. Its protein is CASSLGETQYF.